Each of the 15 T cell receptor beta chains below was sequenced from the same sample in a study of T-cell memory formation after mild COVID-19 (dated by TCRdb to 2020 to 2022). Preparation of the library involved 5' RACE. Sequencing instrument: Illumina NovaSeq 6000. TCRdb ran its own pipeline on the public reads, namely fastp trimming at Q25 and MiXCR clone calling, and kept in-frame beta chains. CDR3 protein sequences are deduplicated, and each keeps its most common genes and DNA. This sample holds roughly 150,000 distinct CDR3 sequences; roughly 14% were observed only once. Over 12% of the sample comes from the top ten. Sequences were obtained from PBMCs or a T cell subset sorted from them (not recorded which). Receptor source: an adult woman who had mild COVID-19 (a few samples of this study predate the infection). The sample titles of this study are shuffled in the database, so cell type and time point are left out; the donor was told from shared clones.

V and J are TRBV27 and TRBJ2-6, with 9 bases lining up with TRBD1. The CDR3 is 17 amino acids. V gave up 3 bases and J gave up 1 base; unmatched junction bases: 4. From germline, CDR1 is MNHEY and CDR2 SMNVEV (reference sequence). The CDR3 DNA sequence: TGTGCCAGCAGTTTGGGACAGGGAACATCTGGGGCCAACGTCCTGACTTTC. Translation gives CASSLGQGTSGANVLTF.

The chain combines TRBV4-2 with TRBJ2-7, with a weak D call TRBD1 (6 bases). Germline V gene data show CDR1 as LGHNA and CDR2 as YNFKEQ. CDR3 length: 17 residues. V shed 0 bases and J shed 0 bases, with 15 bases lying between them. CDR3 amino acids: CASSQEAPGQLSYEQYF. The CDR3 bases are TGTGCCAGCAGCCAAGAAGCCCCCGGACAGCTCTCCTACGAGCAGTACTTC.

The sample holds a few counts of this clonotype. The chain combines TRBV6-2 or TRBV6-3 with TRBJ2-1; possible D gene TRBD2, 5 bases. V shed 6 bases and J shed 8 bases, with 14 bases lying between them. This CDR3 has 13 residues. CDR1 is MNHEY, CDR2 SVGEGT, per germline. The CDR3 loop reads CASSPIPGDEQFF. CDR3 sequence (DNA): TGTGCCAGCAGCCCGATCCCCGGGGATGAGCAGTTCTTC.

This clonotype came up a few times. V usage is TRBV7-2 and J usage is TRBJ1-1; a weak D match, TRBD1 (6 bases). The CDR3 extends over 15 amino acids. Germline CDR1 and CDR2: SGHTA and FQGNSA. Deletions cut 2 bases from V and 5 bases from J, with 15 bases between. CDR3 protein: CASSLTRGAGTEAFF. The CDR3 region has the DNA TGTGCCAGCAGCTTAACCCGGGGGGCTGGTACTGAAGCTTTCTTT.

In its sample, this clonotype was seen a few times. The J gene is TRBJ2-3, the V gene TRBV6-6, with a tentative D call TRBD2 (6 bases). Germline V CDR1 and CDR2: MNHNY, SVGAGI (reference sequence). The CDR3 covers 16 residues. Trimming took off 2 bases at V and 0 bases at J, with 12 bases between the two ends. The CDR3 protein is CASSYGTPPSTDTQYF. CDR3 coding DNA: TGTGCCAGCAGTTACGGGACTCCCCCTAGCACAGATACGCAGTATTTT.

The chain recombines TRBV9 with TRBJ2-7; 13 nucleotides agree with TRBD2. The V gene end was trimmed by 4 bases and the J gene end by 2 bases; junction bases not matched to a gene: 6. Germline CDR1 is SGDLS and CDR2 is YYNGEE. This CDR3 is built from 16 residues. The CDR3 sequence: CASSLGLAGDTYEQYF. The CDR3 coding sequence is TGTGCCAGCAGCTTAGGACTAGCGGGAGATACCTACGAGCAGTACTTC.

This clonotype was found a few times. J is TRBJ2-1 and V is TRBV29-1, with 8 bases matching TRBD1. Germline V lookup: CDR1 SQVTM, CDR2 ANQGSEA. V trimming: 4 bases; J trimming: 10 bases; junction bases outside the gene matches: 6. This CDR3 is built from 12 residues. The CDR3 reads CSVVVGTGEQFF. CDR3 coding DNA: TGCAGCGTTGTTGTAGGGACAGGAGAGCAGTTCTTC.

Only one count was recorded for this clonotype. The CDR3 region has the DNA TGTGCCAGCAGTTATCCTGGACTAGCGGGGAACAATGAGCAGTTCTTC. This translates into CASSYPGLAGNNEQFF. The J gene is TRBJ2-1, the V gene TRBV6-9; 12 positions match TRBD2. This CDR3 region has 16 residues. V was pared by 2 bases and J by 5 bases, with 4 bases of the junction left unmatched. Looked up from germline, CDR1 is MNHGY and CDR2 is SVAAGI.

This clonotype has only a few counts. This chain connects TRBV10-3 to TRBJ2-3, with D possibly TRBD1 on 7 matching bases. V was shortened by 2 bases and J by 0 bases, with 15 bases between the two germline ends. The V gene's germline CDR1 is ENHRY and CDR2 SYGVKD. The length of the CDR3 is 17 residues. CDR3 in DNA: TGTGCCATCAGTGAGACGGCGGGACAGCTTAGCACAGATACGCAGTATTTT. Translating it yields CAISETAGQLSTDTQYF.

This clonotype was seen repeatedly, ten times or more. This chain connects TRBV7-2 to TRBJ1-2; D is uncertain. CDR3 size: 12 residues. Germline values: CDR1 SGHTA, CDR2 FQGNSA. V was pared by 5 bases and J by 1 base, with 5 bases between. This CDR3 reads CASSLRNYGYTF. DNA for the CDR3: TGTGCCAGCAGCCTACGTAACTATGGCTACACCTTC. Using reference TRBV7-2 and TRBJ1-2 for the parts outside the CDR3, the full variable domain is GAGVSQSPSNKVTEKGKDVELRCDPISGHTALYWYRQSLGQGLEFLIYFQGNSAPDKSGLPSDRFSAERTGGSVSTLTIQRTQQEDSAVYLCASSLRNYGYTFGSGTRLTVV.

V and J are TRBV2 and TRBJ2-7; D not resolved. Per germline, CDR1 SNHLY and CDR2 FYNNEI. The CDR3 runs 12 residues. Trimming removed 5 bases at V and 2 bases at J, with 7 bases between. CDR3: CASSFVTYEQYF. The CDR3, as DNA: TGTGCCAGCAGTTTCGTTACCTACGAGCAGTACTTC.

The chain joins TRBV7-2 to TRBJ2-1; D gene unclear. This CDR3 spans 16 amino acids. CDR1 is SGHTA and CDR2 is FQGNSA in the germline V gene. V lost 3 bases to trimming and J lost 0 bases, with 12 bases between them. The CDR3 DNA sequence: TGTGCCAGCAGCTTTCTAACGGCTCCCTCCTACAATGAGCAGTTCTTC. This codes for CASSFLTAPSYNEQFF.

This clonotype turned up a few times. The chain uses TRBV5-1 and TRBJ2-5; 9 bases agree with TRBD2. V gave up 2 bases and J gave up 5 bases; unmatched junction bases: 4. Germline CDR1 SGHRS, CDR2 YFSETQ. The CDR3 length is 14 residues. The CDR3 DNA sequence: TGCGCCAGCAGCTTTAGCGGGAGTCTCGAGACCCAGTACTTC. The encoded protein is CASSFSGSLETQYF.

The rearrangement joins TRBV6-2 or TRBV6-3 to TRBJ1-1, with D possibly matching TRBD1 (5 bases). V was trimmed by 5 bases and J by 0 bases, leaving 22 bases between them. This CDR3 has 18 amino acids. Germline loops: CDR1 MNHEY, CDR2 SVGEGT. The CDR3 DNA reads TGTGCCAGCAGTCCTCCCCTCGACAGTATCAACATGAACACTGAAGCTTTCTTT. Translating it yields CASSPPLDSINMNTEAFF.

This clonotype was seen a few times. CDR3 loop: CSARAGGQGGSTDTQYF. CDR3 DNA: TGCAGTGCTAGAGCAGGGGGCCAGGGTGGGAGCACAGATACGCAGTATTTT. The chain combines TRBV20-1 with TRBJ2-3, with 8 bases lining up with TRBD1. Germline V gives CDR1 DFQATT, CDR2 SNEGSKA (reference sequence). The junction had 9 bases not matched to a gene; V was cut back by 1 base and J by 0 bases. This CDR3 has 17 amino acids.